Below, 8 T cell receptor beta chains from the same sample are listed, as sequenced in a study of shared T cell receptors in the human thymus. Sequencing was performed with immunoSEQ multiplex PCR; in TCRdb, only in-frame clones are kept and a portion is missing. The table includes 500,000 to 750,000 clones, 85% to 90% detected once. The sample also formed part of further work on human thymus T cells.

The source material was thymocytes. The receptor set was obtained from a boy under two years old with a congenital heart defect.

This clone has just one count. The chain is built from TRBV19 and TRBJ1-5; D is ambiguous. Between the trimmed V and J ends, which lost 9 bases and 5 bases, there was a span of 8 bases. CDR1 and CDR2 (germline): LNHDA, SQIVND (reference sequence). The CDR3 contains 11 residues. The CDR3 protein is CASIAYQPQHF. The CDR3 region has the DNA TGTGCCAGCATAGCCTATCAGCCCCAGCATTTT.

The chain couples TRBV29-1 to TRBJ2-3; 8 nucleotides agree with TRBD2. CDR3 size: 19 residues. Germline V gene data show CDR1 as SQVTM and CDR2 as ANQGSEA. V shed 3 bases and J 4 bases; nucleotides not matched to a gene: 21. The DNA of the CDR3 is TGCAGCGTTGATCCCCCACCTAGGTTGTGGGGACTAGGTGCAGATACGCAGTATTTT. Encoded protein: CSVDPPPRLWGLGADTQYF.

This chain uses TRBV29-1 with TRBJ2-1, with D unclear. Germline V CDR1 and CDR2: SQVTM, ANQGSEA. The germline V and J ends were trimmed by 4 bases and 3 bases, with 10 bases remaining between them. This CDR3 spans 13 amino acids. CDR3 sequence: CSVGSAFYNEQFF. The CDR3 region has the DNA TGCAGCGTTGGTAGTGCTTTCTACAATGAGCAGTTCTTC.

The chain joins TRBV5-1 to TRBJ2-5; TRBD2 matches 8 bases. The CDR3 is made up of 13 amino acids. J gave up 7 bases and V 7 bases, and 9 bases lay outside the gene matches. Germline V gives CDR1 SGHRS, CDR2 YFSETQ. CDR3 loop: CASEREPRGTQYF. As DNA, the CDR3 is TGCGCCAGCGAGCGGGAGCCGAGGGGGACCCAGTACTTC. The full variable domain, in which reference TRBV5-1 and TRBJ2-5 provide the parts outside the CDR3, is KAGVTQTPRYLIKTRGQQVTLSCSPISGHRSVSWYQQTPGQGLQFLFEYFSETQRNKGNFPGRFSGRQFSNSRSEMNVSTLELGDSALYLCASEREPRGTQYFGPGTRLLVL.

The gene calls are TRBV6-6 and TRBJ2-7; D ambiguous. The CDR3 spans 10 residues. Germline values: CDR1 MNHNY, CDR2 SVGAGI (reference sequence). V lost 6 bases to trimming and J lost 3 bases, with 3 bases between them. The CDR3 reads CASSHYEQYF. DNA for the CDR3: TGTGCCAGCAGCCACTACGAGCAGTACTTC.

The chain recombines TRBV4-1 with TRBJ2-2; perhaps TRBD2 as D (5 bases). Per the germline V gene, CDR1 is MGHRA and CDR2 is YSYEKL. The CDR3 consists of 14 residues. V shed 4 bases and J shed 7 bases, with 13 bases lying between them. CDR3 in amino acids: CASSPDREGGELFF. DNA for the CDR3: TGCGCCAGCAGCCCCGACCGGGAAGGCGGGGAGCTGTTTTTT.

The rearrangement uses TRBV4-1 and TRBJ2-6; 10 nucleotides line up with TRBD2. V was clipped by 0 bases and J by 2 bases; unmatched bases: 7. From germline, CDR1 is MGHRA and CDR2 YSYEKL. CDR3 length: 19 residues. CDR3 in amino acids: CASSQDVLAGDPGANVLTF. In DNA form, the CDR3 reads TGCGCCAGCAGCCAAGATGTCCTAGCGGGAGATCCTGGGGCCAACGTCCTGACTTTC.

A remark on this clone: One end of the junction is discordant with germline, which a read error may explain. The chain employs TRBV4-3 and TRBJ2-2, with 8 bases matching TRBD2. Germline lookup yields CDR1 LGHNA and CDR2 YSLEER. The CDR3 sequence is 19 residues long. CDR3: CASSQTETKREYGTGELFF. The CDR3 DNA follows: TGCGCCAGTAGCCAAACAGAGACGAAGCGGGAGTATGGCACCGGGGAGCTGTTTTTT.